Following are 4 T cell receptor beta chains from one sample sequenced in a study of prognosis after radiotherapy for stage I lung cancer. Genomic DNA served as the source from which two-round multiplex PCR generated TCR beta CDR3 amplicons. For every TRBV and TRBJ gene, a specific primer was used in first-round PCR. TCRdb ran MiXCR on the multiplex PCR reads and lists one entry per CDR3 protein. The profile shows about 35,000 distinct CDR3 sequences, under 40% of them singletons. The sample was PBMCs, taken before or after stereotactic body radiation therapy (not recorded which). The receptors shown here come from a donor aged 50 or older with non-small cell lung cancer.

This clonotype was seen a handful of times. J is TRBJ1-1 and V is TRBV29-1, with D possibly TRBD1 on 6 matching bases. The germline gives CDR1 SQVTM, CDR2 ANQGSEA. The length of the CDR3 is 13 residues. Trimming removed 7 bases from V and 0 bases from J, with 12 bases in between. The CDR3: CSAGQFLNTEAFF. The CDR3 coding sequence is TGCAGCGCAGGACAGTTTTTGAACACTGAAGCTTTCTTT.

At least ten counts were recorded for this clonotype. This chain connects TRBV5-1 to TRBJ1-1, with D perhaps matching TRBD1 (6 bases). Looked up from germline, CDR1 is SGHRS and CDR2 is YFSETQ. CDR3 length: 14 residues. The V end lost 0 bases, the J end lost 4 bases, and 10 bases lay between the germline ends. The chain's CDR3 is CASSLADRFTEAFF. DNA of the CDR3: TGCGCCAGCAGCTTGGCCGACAGGTTCACTGAAGCTTTCTTT.

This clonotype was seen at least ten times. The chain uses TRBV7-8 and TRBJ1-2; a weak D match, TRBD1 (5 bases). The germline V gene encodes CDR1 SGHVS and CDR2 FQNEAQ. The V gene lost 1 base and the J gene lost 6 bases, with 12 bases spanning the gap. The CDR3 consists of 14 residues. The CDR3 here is CASSLGVDRDGYTF. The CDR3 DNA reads TGTGCCAGCAGCTTAGGGGTTGACAGAGATGGCTACACCTTC.

The CDR3 DNA reads as TGTGCCAGCAGTTCGAGTACTAGCGCAGATACGCAGTATTTT. Protein: CASSSSTSADTQYF. J is TRBJ2-3 and V is TRBV6-4; TRBD2 matches at 7 bases. V trimming: 5 bases; J trimming: 4 bases; junction bases outside the gene matches: 6. The CDR3 spans 14 residues. In germline, CDR1 is MRHNA, CDR2 SNTAGT.